Detailed here is one T cell receptor beta chain. The antigen is undetermined. PCR employed 60 Vbeta and 13 Jbeta primers. Generated by immunoSEQ multiplex PCR, the TCRdb table keeps only in-frame clones and is missing some. This sample has some 140,000 clones, with about four fifths found just once. This sample is part of a study of cytomegalovirus exposure and HLA in healthy donors. Study-level findings and limits: Immune exposure information comprised only CMV serostatus.

CDR1 SGHTA and CDR2 FQGNSA come from the germline V gene. V lost 1 base to trimming and J lost 3 bases; unmatched junction nucleotides: 0. CDR3 size: 14 residues. This clonotype was obtained from a female donor in good health and CMV-seronegative. The chain combines TRBV7-2 with TRBJ2-5; 9 bases are a match to TRBD2. Sequencing input: PBMCs. CDR3 protein: CASSLGLAEETQYF. In DNA, the CDR3 is TGTGCCAGCAGCTTAGGACTAGCGGAAGAGACCCAGTACTTC.